The subject of this entry is one T cell receptor (beta chain). This sample was included in a study of technical replicates of blood from a few donors. Using immunoSEQ multiplex PCR, the repertoire was profiled, and TCRdb retains in-frame clones only, with some absent. The top ten clones hold under 0.35% of a sample with 65,000 to 85,000 clones, around 96% of them seen once. Sequencing input: T cells isolated from PBMCs. The receptor's source is a human donor in good health.

The CDR3 DNA is TGTGCCAGCAGCGCCCGGACTAGCCGCACAGATACGCAGTATTTT. Its translation: CASSARTSRTDTQYF. The chain employs TRBV7-9 and TRBJ2-3, with 8 bases fitting TRBD2. The CDR3 spans 15 residues. CDR1 is SEHNR and CDR2 is FQNEAQ in the germline V gene (reference sequence). V lost 5 bases to trimming and J lost 1 base; unmatched junction nucleotides: 5.